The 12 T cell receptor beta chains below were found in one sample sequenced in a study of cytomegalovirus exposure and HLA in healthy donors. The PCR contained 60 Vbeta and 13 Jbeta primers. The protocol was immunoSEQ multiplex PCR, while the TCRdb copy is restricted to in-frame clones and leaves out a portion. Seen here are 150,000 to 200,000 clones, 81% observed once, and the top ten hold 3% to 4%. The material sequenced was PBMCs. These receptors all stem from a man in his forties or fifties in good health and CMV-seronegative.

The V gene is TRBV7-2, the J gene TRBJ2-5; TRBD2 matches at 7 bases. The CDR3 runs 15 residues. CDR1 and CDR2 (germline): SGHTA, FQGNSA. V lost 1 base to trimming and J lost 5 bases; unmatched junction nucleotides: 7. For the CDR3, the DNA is TGTGCCAGCAGCTTAGTCGGCGGGGGAGGGGAGACCCAGTACTTC. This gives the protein CASSLVGGGGETQYF.

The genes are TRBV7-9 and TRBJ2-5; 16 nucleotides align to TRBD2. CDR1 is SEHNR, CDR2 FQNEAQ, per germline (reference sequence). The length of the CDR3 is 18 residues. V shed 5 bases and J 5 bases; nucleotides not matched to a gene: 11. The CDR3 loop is CASSPSEGLAGGSETQYF. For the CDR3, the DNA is TGTGCCAGCAGCCCTAGTGAGGGACTAGCGGGGGGGTCGGAGACCCAGTACTTC.

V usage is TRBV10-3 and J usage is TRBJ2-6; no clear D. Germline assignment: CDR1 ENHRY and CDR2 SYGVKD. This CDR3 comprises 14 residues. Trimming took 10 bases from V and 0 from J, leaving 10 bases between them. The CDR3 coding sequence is TGTGCCACCCAAAATAGCTCTGGGGCCAACGTCCTGACTTTC. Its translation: CATQNSSGANVLTF.

The CDR3 nucleotides read TGCGCCAGCAGCTTACAGGTGGGGCAAGAGACCCAGTACTTC. It yields the protein CASSLQVGQETQYF. The chain links TRBV5-1 to TRBJ2-5, with D perhaps matching TRBD1 (5 bases). The germline gives CDR1 SGHRS, CDR2 YFSETQ. The CDR3 sequence is 14 residues long. Trimming pared 2 bases from V and 2 bases from J, leaving 10 bases between.

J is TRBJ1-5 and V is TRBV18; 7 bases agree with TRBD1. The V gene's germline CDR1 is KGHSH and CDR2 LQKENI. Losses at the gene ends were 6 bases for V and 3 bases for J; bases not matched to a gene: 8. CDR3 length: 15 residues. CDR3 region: CASSGETGLNQPQHF. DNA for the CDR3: TGTGCCAGCTCCGGGGAGACAGGGCTCAATCAGCCCCAGCATTTT.

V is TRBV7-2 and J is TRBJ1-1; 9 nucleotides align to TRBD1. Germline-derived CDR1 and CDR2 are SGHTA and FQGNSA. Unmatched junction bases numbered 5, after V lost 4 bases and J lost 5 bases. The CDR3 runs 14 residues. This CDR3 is CASSYGTGWTEAFF. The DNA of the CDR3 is TGTGCCAGCAGCTACGGGACAGGGTGGACTGAAGCTTTCTTT.

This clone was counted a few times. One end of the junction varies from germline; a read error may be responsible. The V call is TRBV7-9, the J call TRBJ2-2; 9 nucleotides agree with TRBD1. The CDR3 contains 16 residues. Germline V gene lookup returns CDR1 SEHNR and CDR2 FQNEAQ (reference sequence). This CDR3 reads CSSSPRDRADTGELFF. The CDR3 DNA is TGTTCCAGCAGCCCCCGGGACAGGGCCGACACCGGGGAGCTGTTTTTT.

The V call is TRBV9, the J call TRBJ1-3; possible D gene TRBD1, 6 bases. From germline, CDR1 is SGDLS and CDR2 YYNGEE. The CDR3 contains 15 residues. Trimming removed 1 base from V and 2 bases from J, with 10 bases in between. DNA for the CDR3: TGTGCCAGCAGCGTACGTACAGGGACTGGAAACACCATATATTTT. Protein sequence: CASSVRTGTGNTIYF.

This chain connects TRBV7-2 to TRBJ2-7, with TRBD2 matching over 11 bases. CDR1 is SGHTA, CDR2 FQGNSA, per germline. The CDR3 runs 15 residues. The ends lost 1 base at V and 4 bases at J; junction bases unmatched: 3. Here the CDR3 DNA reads TGTGCCAGCAGCTTAGACGCTAGCGGGGGGTACGAGCAGTACTTC. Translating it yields CASSLDASGGYEQYF. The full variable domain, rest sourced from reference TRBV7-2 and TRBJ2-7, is GAGVSQSPSNKVTEKGKDVELRCDPISGHTALYWYRQSLGQGLEFLIYFQGNSAPDKSGLPSDRFSAERTGGSVSTLTIQRTQQEDSAVYLCASSLDASGGYEQYFGPGTRLTVT.

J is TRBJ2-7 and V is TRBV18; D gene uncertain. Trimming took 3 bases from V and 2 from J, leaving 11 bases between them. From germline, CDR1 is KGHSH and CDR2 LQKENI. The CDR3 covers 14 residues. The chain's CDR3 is CASSPPGSPYEQYF. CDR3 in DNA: TGTGCCAGCTCACCCCCAGGCAGCCCCTACGAGCAGTACTTC. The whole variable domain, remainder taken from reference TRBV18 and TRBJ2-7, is NAGVMQNPRHLVRRRGQEARLRCSPMKGHSHVYWYRQLPEEGLKFMVYLQKENIIDESGMPKERFSAEFPKEGPSILRIQQVVRGDSAAYFCASSPPGSPYEQYFGPGTRLTVT.

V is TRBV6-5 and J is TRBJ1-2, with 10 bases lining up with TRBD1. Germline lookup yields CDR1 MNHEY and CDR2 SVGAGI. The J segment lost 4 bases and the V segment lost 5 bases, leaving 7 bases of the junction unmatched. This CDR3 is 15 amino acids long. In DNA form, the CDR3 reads TGTGCCAGCAGTCCCCGGACAGGGGGGATCTATGGCTACACCTTC. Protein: CASSPRTGGIYGYTF.

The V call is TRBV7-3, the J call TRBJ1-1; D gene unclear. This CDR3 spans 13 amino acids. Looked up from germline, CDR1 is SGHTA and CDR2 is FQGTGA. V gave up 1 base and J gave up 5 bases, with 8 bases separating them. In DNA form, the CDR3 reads TGTGCCAGCAGCTTAAGAGGGTGGACTGAAGCTTTCTTT. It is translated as CASSLRGWTEAFF.